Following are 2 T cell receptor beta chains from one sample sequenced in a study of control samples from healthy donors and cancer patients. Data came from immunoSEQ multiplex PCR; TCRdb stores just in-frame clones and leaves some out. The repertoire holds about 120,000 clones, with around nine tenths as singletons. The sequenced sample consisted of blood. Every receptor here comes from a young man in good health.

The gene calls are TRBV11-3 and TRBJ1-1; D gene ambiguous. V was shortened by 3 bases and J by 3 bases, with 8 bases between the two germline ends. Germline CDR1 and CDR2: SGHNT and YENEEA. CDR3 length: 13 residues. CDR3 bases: TGTGCCAGCAGCTTGCTGACCGACACTGAAGCTTTCTTT. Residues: CASSLLTDTEAFF.

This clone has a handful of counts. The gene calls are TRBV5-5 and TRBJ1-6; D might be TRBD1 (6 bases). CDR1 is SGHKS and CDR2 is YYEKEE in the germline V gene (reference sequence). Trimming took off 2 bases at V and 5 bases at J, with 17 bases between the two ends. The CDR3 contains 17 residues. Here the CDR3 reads CASSFLLQGQDNSPLHF. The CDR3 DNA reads TGTGCCAGCAGCTTCCTTTTACAGGGACAAGATAATTCACCCCTCCACTTT.